The clone carrying this T cell receptor (beta chain) was counted between two and nine times. This sample was taken from a study of identical twins. V lost 5 bases and J lost 1; bases outside the gene matches: 8. The CDR3 is 15 residues long. Germline CDR1 SGHAT, CDR2 FQNNGV. TCRdb ran MiXCR on the 5' RACE reads and lists one entry per CDR3 protein. The table includes 500,000 or so distinct CDR3 sequences, less than 25% detected once. Another study also made use of these data, one on T cells expressing NK-cell markers. This second report adds: No clear determination of HCMV specificity was made for expanded NKG2C+ T cell clones.

This chain connects TRBV11-2 to TRBJ2-7, with 7 bases fitting TRBD2. This TCR was recovered from a woman aged 18 to 35 in good health. The sample comprised CD4+ T cells sorted from blood. The CDR3 nucleotides are TGTGCCAGCAGCGAGCGGGACCACCCATCCTACGAGCAGTACTTC. Translating gives CASSERDHPSYEQYF.